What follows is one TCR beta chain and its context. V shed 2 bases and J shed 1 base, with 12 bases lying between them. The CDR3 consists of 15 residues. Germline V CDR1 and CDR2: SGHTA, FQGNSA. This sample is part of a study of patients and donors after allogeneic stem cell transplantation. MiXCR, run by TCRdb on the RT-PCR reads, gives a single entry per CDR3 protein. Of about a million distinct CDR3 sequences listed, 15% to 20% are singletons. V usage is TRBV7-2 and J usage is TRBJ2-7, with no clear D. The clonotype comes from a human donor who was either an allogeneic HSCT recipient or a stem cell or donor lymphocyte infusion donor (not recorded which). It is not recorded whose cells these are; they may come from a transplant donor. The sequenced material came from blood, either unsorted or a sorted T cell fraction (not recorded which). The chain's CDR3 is CASSLNFLGSYEQYF. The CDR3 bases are TGTGCCAGCAGCTTAAACTTCCTGGGGTCCTACGAGCAGTACTTC.